This T cell receptor (beta chain) was recorded in a study of cytomegalovirus exposure and HLA in healthy donors (dated by TCRdb to the late 2010s). Some background on the complete study: In an earlier analysis of under 600 of the donors, 250 to 350 Gb of sequence data and 117 million unique TCR beta sequences from roughly 190 million T cells were reported. An early release covering about 600 HLA-typed donors comprised approximately 300 gigabases of sequencing data and around 80 million unique TCR sequences. Among the roughly 410 genotyped donors, around 81% belonged to the genetic ancestry cluster associated with self-reported Caucasian donors. The study aimed to test whether signatures of past pathogen exposure could be identified by cataloging public T cell receptors. The study used immunosequencing to profile the T cell repertoires of approximately 690 subjects and linked those repertoires to cytomegalovirus serostatus. In addition to the first cohort of 666 subjects, a separate validation cohort of under 150 different subjects was used. To predict cytomegalovirus infection status, the study brought together high-throughput TCR immunosequencing, statistical association of individual TCRs with disease status, and machine learning. In a later analysis, previously published TCR beta repertoires from more than 500 donors were re-analyzed and high-resolution HLA genotyping was added so that TCR occurrence patterns could be studied. In the later analysis, no new phenotypic data were used to find candidate immune exposures; instead, reliance was placed on TCR beta sequences and their occurrence across donors. An earlier analysis of approximately 580 of the donors used high-throughput TCR beta sequencing to judge whether each TCR beta V gene segment behaved as functional or pseudogenic. Alongside the repertoire data, information on donor age, sex, ethnicity and CMV serostatus was compiled. A later genetic analysis took genome-wide SNP genotypes for about 55% of the roughly 670 donors and used that subset as a discovery cohort. All discovery cohort repertoires had been generated on a single sequencing platform. HLA typing covered class I and class II loci at four-digit resolution. Typing coverage varied by locus: roughly 629-630 donors for A, B, C, DRB1 and DQB1; under 550 for DQA1; nearly 610 for DPA1; around 490 for DPB1. Because of strong linkage in the cohort, a handful of DR-DQ haplotypes were treated as single units for association and clustering. On average, around 200,000 unique TCR beta nucleotide sequences were sequenced per donor among 398 genotyped donors of the cohort, with 15% to 20% of those sequences being non-productive.

With respect to this clone: Its target antigen remains unknown. Per-nucleotide qualities are absent, and no much larger clonotype sits a single base away.

In total, over 600 healthy bone marrow donors made up the cohort. All cohort members were sampled while nominally healthy, although unrecorded immune exposures were likely present. The donor tested CMV seronegative, placing the donor among the 350 to 400 seronegative members of the cohort. Each donor provided a peripheral blood sample, and peripheral blood mononuclear cells were used for TCR beta sequencing. The Qiagen DNeasy Blood Extraction Kit was used to extract genomic DNA from the blood cell samples. Library construction relied on the immunoSEQ multiplex PCR assay. For the multiplex PCR, a mixture combining 60 forward primers for TCR Vbeta segments and 13 reverse primers for TCR Jbeta segments was used. The CDR3 region of rearranged TCR beta genes was amplified from genomic DNA with a multiplex PCR assay. The Illumina HiSeq System was used to sequence the amplified TCR beta libraries as 87-base-pair reads. The original methods were these. A later analysis counted 75 million to 100 million unique TCR beta chains across the roughly 700 repertoires, and 10 million to 11 million of these chains were shared by at least two donors. A nearest-neighbor algorithm error-corrected the raw reads and collapsed the reads into unique sequences, merging closely related sequences to remove PCR and sequencing errors. CDR3 sequences were aligned to IMGT reference sequences to assign V, D and J gene segments. For a sequence to be retained, a match of at least six nucleotides to both a V gene segment and a J gene segment was required. A rearrangement was called productive if the CDR3 had no stop codons and remained in frame with V and J, and every other rearrangement was called non-productive. Following IMGT convention, CDR3 was defined as the stretch from the second conserved V-encoded cysteine to the conserved J-encoded phenylalanine. Sequences without an unambiguous match to a single V gene segment were excluded from the earlier analysis of approximately 560 of the donors. An earlier analysis of a few hundred of the donors called V segments functional above 56.7% productive rearrangements and segregating when the between-donor standard deviation exceeded 5%. A statistical classification framework was built for diagnosing cytomegalovirus status from the catalog of TCR beta chain sequences. A later analysis assigned V and J genes by comparing TCR nucleotide sequences with IMGT/GENE-DB human TR gene sequences. A later analysis assigned CDR3 sequences and most-parsimonious VDJ recombination scenarios with the TCRdist pipeline. In a later analysis, each TCR beta chain was defined by its CDR3 amino acid sequence together with its V-gene family, and reads lacking a unique V-gene family were excluded. As a way to deal with suspected cross-contamination and a sequencing artifact, a later analysis dropped 450 to 700 nucleotide sequences that were highly shared and had low generation probability. In a later analysis, a clonal expansion index was calculated for each public chain from normalized within-repertoire ranks of inferred template counts. Generation probabilities in a later analysis came from a VDJ recombination model fitted to out-of-frame rearrangements, and those results were checked against IGoR. In a later analysis, TCR-TCR, TCR-HLA and TCR-CMV co-occurrence was scored with hypergeometric tests, and a repertoire-size bias correction was applied to TCR pairs. In a later analysis, false discovery rates were estimated by permuting HLA or CMV assignments 20 times. In a later analysis, co-occurring TCRs were grouped with DBSCAN, and TCRdist sequence similarity was added when clustering was performed within HLA-allele-positive subsets. For co-occurrence clustering, repertoires with fewer than 30,000 or more than 120,000 public chains were excluded, along with roughly 5 repertoires with anomalous nucleotide sharing. TCRdb carries this immuneACCESS record with in-frame sequences only. Its versions omit some clonotypes, under half of them owing to an unresolved V gene in the studies checked, with the rest unexplained. D and trimming come from the DNA, and the V and J calls and clone size come from that table. The sample data list some 200,000 clones, and approximately 79% of these were observed just once. Jointly, the top ten make up around 1.7% of the sample.

Reading the germline V gene gives CDR1 MRHNA and CDR2 SNTAGT. Inclusive of the bounding cysteine and phenylalanine, the CDR3 is 14 residues long. Only the CDR3 DNA is retained, 42 bases long and in frame from the first base. V lost 3 bases and J lost 5 bases, and the count of bases not matched to a germline gene is 4. What the authors observed across the whole study: A later analysis associated about 17,000 TCR beta sequences with specific HLA alleles at a false discovery rate of 0.05. According to a later genetic analysis, donors in an Asian-associated ancestry cluster had fewer N-insertions in productive TCRs than the approximately 650-donor mean. A few of the identified cytomegalovirus-associated TCR beta chains were confirmed in vitro to be specific for cytomegalovirus antigens. A group of highly shared sequence variants was considered likely to be a technical artifact of the sequencing pipeline. While some public TCRs were present in many individuals, most TCR sequences turned up only very rarely across donors. Some IMGT-functional V segments, including TRBV6-2 and TRBV6-3, could not be told apart with the 87-base-pair reads, so those segments were excluded. In a later analysis, TCR association rates were found to vary across HLA loci, with the most associated TCRs seen for DRB1 alleles and the fewest for HLA-C alleles. In this cohort, only TCR beta chains were sequenced, and detectable features were limited by the absence of alpha or paired-chain data. When HLA alleles, especially DR and DQ, strongly co-occurred, TCR associations were difficult to assign to individual alleles. An earlier analysis of around 600 of the donors showed that most TCR beta V segments appeared in productive rearrangements either about 90% or about 30% of the time, which broadly matched IMGT annotations. HLA typing was unavailable for some donors at each locus, so association tests used only the typed subset. The classifier was reported to diagnose cytomegalovirus status with high specificity and sensitivity in both the original and validation cohorts. The earlier analysis of almost 600 of the donors excluded roughly 17 rarely observed V segments, including chromosome 9 orphons, because counts were too low. The study gave a list of about 150 TCR beta chains associated with cytomegalovirus. A later analysis reported that several top co-occurrence clusters appeared linked to parvovirus B19, influenza, CMV and Epstein-Barr virus. Linkage disequilibrium might explain the correlated functional status among segregating V segments, but an unknown experimental factor could not be ruled out. The authors suggested that the approach could potentially be generalized to other disease states and immunological phenotypes. A further reported finding was that TCR beta sequences accurately predicted the HLA-A and HLA-B alleles for most subjects in the first cohort. For the cohort, immune exposure information was limited to CMV serostatus. Most CMV-associated TCR beta chains appeared to be HLA-restricted in a later analysis, and the HLA associations seemed to be driven largely by CMV exposure. An association between a missense DCLRE1C variant and V-gene and J-gene trimming of TCR beta chains was found in a later genetic analysis and replicated in an independent cohort. Sequencing depth was assumed to be roughly uniform across donors in the presence/absence analyses, though that assumption may not hold. Compared with equally common non-associated chains, HLA-associated TCR beta chains in a later analysis were more clonally expanded and had lower generation probabilities.

This receptor was obtained from a man aged 45-65 years in good health and CMV-seronegative. The chain uses TRBV6-4 and TRBJ2-1, and 7 bases in between align with TRBD2. Sequences were obtained from PBMCs. The DNA sequence is TGTGCCAGCAGTGAACCGGGAGGTAACAATGAGCAGTTCTTC. This is translated as CASSEPGGNNEQFF.